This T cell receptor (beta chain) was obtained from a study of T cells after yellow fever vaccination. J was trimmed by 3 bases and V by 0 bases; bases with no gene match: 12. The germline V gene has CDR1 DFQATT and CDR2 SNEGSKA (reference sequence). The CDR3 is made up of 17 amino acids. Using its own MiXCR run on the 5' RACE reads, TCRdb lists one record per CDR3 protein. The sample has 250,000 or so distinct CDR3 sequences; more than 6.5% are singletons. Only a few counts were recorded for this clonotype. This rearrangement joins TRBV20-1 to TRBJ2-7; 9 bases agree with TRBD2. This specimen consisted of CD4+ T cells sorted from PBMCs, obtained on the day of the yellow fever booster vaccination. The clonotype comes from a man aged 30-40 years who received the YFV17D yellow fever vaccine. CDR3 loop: CSARDRGGRAKYYEQYF. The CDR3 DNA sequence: TGCAGTGCTAGAGACAGGGGCGGGAGGGCGAAATACTACGAGCAGTACTTC.